The 20 T cell receptor beta chains given below trace back to one sample, sequenced in a study of beta chain features in type 1 diabetes. Study-level points and caveats: Shortening of TCRB CDR3s, moderate but significant, appeared in all four CD4+ subsets of Type 1 diabetes patients.

Their antigens remain unidentified. Isolated RNA was reverse transcribed in full, so expressed TCRB transcripts were sequenced. The repertoire was sequenced with immunoSEQ multiplex PCR; TCRdb's copy has only in-frame clones and lacks some. The repertoire consists of 300,000 or so clones, with roughly an eighth occurring once and the leading ten covering about 0.017%. Sequenced input: naive CD4+ T cells from blood. These receptors all stem from a man aged 25 to 40 with type 1 diabetes.

The chain recombines TRBV7-9 with TRBJ1-4; D possibly corresponds to TRBD1 (5 bases). The length of the CDR3 is 13 residues. With 8 bases removed from V and 2 bases from J, the gap between germline ends came to 9 bases. The germline V gene has CDR1 SEHNR and CDR2 FQNEAQ (reference sequence). This CDR3 reads CASVRGTNEKLFF. The CDR3 DNA reads TGTGCCAGCGTTCGGGGGACTAATGAAAAACTGTTTTTT.

This clone was seen only once. The V call is TRBV6-1, the J call TRBJ2-3, with D possibly being TRBD1 (5 bases). V lost 6 bases to trimming and J lost 3 bases, with 10 bases between them. The CDR3 is 13 amino acids. The germline V gene encodes CDR1 MNHNS and CDR2 SASEGT. The CDR3 is CASRKAGTDTQYF. CDR3 coding DNA: TGTGCCAGCAGGAAAGCAGGGACAGATACGCAGTATTTT.

This clone was picked up a small number of times. This sequence joins TRBV7-3 and TRBJ2-1; 12 bases match TRBD2. Per germline, CDR1 SGHTA and CDR2 FQGTGA. The CDR3 is made up of 15 amino acids. V was pared by 5 bases and J by 4 bases, with 3 bases of the junction left unmatched. The CDR3 region has the DNA TGTGCCAGCAGCGTCGGACTAGCGGGATACAATGAGCAGTTCTTC. Translated: CASSVGLAGYNEQFF.

This clone has only a few counts. The V and J genes are TRBV4-1 and TRBJ2-7; D is unresolved. V lost 1 base and J lost 3, with 22 bases in between. The length of the CDR3 is 18 residues. Germline V CDR1 and CDR2: MGHRA, YSYEKL. In DNA form, the CDR3 reads TGCGCCAGCAGCCAAGGTGTCGTGATGAGCGCGGCATACTACGAGCAGTACTTC. Translating it yields CASSQGVVMSAAYYEQYF.

The V call is TRBV7-2, the J call TRBJ1-5, with a weak D call TRBD1 (5 bases). Germline CDR1 SGHTA, CDR2 FQGNSA. V dropped 0 bases and J dropped 7 bases, with 13 bases sitting between them. The CDR3 covers 15 residues. The CDR3 region is CASSLAGTVGQPQHF. The CDR3 bases are TGTGCCAGCAGCTTAGCAGGGACTGTAGGACAGCCCCAGCATTTT.

The chain combines TRBV5-4 with TRBJ2-3; 8 positions agree with TRBD1. The CDR3 spans 15 residues. The germline gives CDR1 SGHNT, CDR2 YYREEE (reference sequence). Trimming removed 5 bases from V and 9 bases from J; junction bases left unmatched: 14. The CDR3: CASRPDRGSRGTQYF. The CDR3, as DNA: TGTGCCAGCAGGCCTGACAGGGGATCCAGGGGAACGCAGTATTTT.

The rearrangement joins TRBV29-1 to TRBJ2-5, with 10 nucleotides matching TRBD1. This CDR3 is 14 amino acids long. Germline values: CDR1 SQVTM, CDR2 ANQGSEA. Trimming cost V 6 bases and J 5 bases; bases outside gene matches: 9. CDR3 sequence reads: CSVTGTGVGETQYF. CDR3 nucleotides: TGCAGCGTGACCGGGACAGGGGTCGGCGAGACCCAGTACTTC.

This clone was detected a few times. The genes are TRBV18 and TRBJ2-2, with 7 positions matching TRBD1. The CDR3 has 15 amino acids. Germline values: CDR1 KGHSH, CDR2 LQKENI. Trimming cost V 2 bases and J 0 bases; bases outside gene matches: 0. CDR3 DNA: TGTGCCAGCTCACCAGGGACAGCGAACACCGGGGAGCTGTTTTTT. As protein: CASSPGTANTGELFF.

This clone was observed a few times. This sequence joins TRBV2 and TRBJ2-1; D uncertain. This CDR3 has 14 amino acids. V lost 4 bases to trimming and J lost 2 bases, with 9 bases between them. Germline V gene data show CDR1 as SNHLY and CDR2 as FYNNEI. CDR3: CASSATPTYNEQFF. The CDR3 region has the DNA TGTGCCAGCAGTGCCACACCCACCTACAATGAGCAGTTCTTC.

The sample holds a few counts of this clone. V and J are TRBV29-1 and TRBJ2-3; a weak D match, TRBD2 (6 bases). CDR3 size: 13 residues. V lost 4 bases to trimming and J lost 0 bases, with 8 bases between them. The germline CDR1 and CDR2 sequences are SQVTM and ANQGSEA. CDR3 amino acids: CSVARESTDTQYF. As DNA, the CDR3 is TGCAGCGTTGCACGGGAGAGCACAGATACGCAGTATTTT.

The chain employs TRBV5-1 and TRBJ2-1; possible D gene TRBD2, 6 bases. From germline, CDR1 is SGHRS and CDR2 YFSETQ. The V end was cut by 5 bases, the J end by 7 bases, with 16 bases between. This CDR3 is 14 amino acids long. The DNA for the CDR3 is TGCGCCAGCAGTAGGGACGGGAGCATGAATGAGCAGTTCTTC. Protein: CASSRDGSMNEQFF.

This clone occurred once. The rearrangement uses TRBV7-2 and TRBJ2-2; no clear D gene. Germline values: CDR1 SGHTA, CDR2 FQGNSA. Trimming pared 8 bases from V and 4 bases from J, leaving 11 bases between. The CDR3 totals 13 residues. The CDR3 region is CASALDITGELFF. DNA for the CDR3: TGTGCCAGCGCACTCGACATCACCGGGGAGCTGTTTTTT.

The chain combines TRBV25-1 with TRBJ2-7; D not resolved. Trimming left V 1 base short and J 2 bases short, with 9 bases between. The CDR3 extends over 14 amino acids. Germline CDR1 MGHDK, CDR2 SYGVNS. This CDR3 reads CASSEWAEPYEQYF. CDR3 nucleotides: TGTGCCAGCAGTGAATGGGCAGAACCCTACGAGCAGTACTTC.

The J gene is TRBJ2-3, the V gene TRBV15; 9 bases are a match to TRBD1. CDR3 length: 15 amino acids. The trim removed 0 bases at V and 6 bases at J, leaving 4 bases unmatched. Germline CDR1 is LNHNV and CDR2 is YYDKDF (reference sequence). The CDR3 region has the DNA TGTGCCACCAGCAGAGATATACAGGGGGCTGATACGCAGTATTTT. Amino acids: CATSRDIQGADTQYF. The whole variable domain, remainder taken from reference TRBV15 and TRBJ2-3, is DAMVIQNPRYQVTQFGKPVTLSCSQTLNHNVMYWYQQKSSQAPKLLFHYYDKDFNNEADTPDNFQSRRPNTSFCFLDIRSPGLGDTAMYLCATSRDIQGADTQYFGPGTRLTVL.

This clone has only a few counts. The V and J genes are TRBV13 and TRBJ2-7; 12 nucleotides agree with TRBD2. CDR3 length: 18 residues. Germline V gene data show CDR1 as PRHDT and CDR2 as FYEKMQ (reference sequence). V lost 3 bases, J lost 0 bases, and 9 bases stayed unmatched. DNA of the CDR3: TGTGCCAGCAGCTTGACTAGCGGGAGCACCTACTACTCCTACGAGCAGTACTTC. Protein: CASSLTSGSTYYSYEQYF.

This chain connects TRBV4-2 to TRBJ2-1; tentatively, D is TRBD2 (6 bases). CDR3 length equals 13 residues. The ends were cut back, 0 bases at V and 8 bases at J, with 8 bases in the middle. Germline CDR1 is LGHNA and CDR2 is YNFKEQ. The CDR3 nucleotides are TGTGCCAGCAGCCAAGAGAGGAGGGATGAGCAGTTCTTC. It yields the protein CASSQERRDEQFF.

DNA of the CDR3: TGTGCCAGCAGTTTGCCGGGAGGGGCCCAGCATTTT. Its protein is CASSLPGGAQHF. The chain joins TRBV28 to TRBJ1-5; a weak D match, TRBD1 (5 bases). Germline V gene lookup returns CDR1 MDHEN and CDR2 SYDVKM. V gave up 3 bases and J gave up 11 bases, with 11 bases separating them. CDR3 length: 12 residues.

As for this clone: The sample contains more than one DNA sequence encoding this CDR3. The rearrangement uses TRBV30 and TRBJ2-1; weak D call: TRBD2 (6 bases). Germline V gives CDR1 GTSNPN, CDR2 SVGIG (reference sequence). With 0 bases removed from V and 0 bases from J, the gap between germline ends came to 9 bases. The CDR3 spans 15 residues. The CDR3 DNA sequence: TGTGCCTGGAGTGTACGGGGGAGCTCCTACAATGAGCAGTTCTTC. Translated, it gives CAWSVRGSSYNEQFF.

The rearrangement joins TRBV2 to TRBJ2-7, with 7 bases aligning to TRBD1. The trim removed 9 bases at V and 0 bases at J, leaving 8 bases unmatched. The germline gives CDR1 SNHLY, CDR2 FYNNEI. The CDR3 length is 14 residues. CDR3 sequence: CASEGQRSSYEQYF. Written as DNA, the CDR3 is TGTGCCAGTGAGGGACAGAGGAGCTCCTACGAGCAGTACTTC.

V and J are TRBV5-4 and TRBJ2-5; TRBD2 might be the D (6 bases). V lost 0 bases and J 5 bases, leaving 17 bases between the germline ends. Germline CDR1 and CDR2: SGHNT and YYREEE (reference sequence). This CDR3 is 16 amino acids long. CDR3 sequence: CASSLGGRSGEETQYF. CDR3 in DNA: TGTGCCAGCAGCTTGGGAGGGAGATCGGGGGAGGAGACCCAGTACTTC.